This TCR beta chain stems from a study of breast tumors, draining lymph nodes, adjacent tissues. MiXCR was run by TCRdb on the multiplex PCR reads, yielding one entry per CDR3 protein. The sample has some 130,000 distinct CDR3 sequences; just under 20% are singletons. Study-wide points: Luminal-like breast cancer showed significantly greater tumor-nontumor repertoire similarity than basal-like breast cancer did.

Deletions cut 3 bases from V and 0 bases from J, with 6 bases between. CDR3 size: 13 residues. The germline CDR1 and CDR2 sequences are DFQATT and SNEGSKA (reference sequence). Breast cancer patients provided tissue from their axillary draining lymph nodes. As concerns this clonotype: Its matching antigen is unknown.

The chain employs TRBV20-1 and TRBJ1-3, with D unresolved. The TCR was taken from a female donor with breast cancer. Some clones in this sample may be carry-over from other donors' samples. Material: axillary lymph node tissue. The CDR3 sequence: CSASRDSGNTIYF. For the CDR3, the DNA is TGCAGTGCTAGTCGGGACTCTGGAAACACCATATATTTT.